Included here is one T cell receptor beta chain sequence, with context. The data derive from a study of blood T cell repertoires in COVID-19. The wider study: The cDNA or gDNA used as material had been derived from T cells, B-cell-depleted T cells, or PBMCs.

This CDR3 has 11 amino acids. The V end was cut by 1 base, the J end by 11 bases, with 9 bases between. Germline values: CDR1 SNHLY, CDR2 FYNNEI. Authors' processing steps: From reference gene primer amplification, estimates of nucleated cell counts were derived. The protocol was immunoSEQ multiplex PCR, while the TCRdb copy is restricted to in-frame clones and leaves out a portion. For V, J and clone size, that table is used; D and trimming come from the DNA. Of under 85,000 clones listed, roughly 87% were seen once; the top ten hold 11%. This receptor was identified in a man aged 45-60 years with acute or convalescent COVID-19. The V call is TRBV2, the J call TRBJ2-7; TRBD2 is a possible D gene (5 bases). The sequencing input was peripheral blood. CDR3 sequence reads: CASSEGPSKYF. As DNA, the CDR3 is TGTGCCAGCAGTGAAGGCCCTAGCAAGTACTTC.